This TCR beta chain was captured in a study of blood T cell repertoires in COVID-19. As for the study in general: The study drew acute and convalescent COVID-19 samples from the United States, Italy and Spain. Sources were T cells, B-cell-depleted T cells, or PBMCs; the material itself was cDNA or gDNA.

As processed by the authors: For nucleated cells, counts were estimated from reference gene primer amplification. Repertoires were generated with immunoSEQ multiplex PCR, while TCRdb's copy carries only in-frame clones and drops some. V and J calls and clone size are given by that table; D and trimming were obtained from the DNA. In the table there are around 40,000 clones, about 90% of which are singletons. Germline-derived CDR1 and CDR2 are LNHDA and SQIVND (reference sequence). The germline V and J ends were trimmed by 1 base and 7 bases, with 10 bases remaining between them. CDR3 length: 14 residues.

The chain is built from TRBV19 and TRBJ2-2; TRBD1 is a possible D gene (7 bases). The sequence derives from a human donor in a cohort sampled during active COVID-19. What was sequenced was peripheral blood. CDR3 DNA: TGTGCCAGTAGTATAGCCAGGGGGGTCGGGGAGCTGTTTTTT. This codes for CASSIARGVGELFF.